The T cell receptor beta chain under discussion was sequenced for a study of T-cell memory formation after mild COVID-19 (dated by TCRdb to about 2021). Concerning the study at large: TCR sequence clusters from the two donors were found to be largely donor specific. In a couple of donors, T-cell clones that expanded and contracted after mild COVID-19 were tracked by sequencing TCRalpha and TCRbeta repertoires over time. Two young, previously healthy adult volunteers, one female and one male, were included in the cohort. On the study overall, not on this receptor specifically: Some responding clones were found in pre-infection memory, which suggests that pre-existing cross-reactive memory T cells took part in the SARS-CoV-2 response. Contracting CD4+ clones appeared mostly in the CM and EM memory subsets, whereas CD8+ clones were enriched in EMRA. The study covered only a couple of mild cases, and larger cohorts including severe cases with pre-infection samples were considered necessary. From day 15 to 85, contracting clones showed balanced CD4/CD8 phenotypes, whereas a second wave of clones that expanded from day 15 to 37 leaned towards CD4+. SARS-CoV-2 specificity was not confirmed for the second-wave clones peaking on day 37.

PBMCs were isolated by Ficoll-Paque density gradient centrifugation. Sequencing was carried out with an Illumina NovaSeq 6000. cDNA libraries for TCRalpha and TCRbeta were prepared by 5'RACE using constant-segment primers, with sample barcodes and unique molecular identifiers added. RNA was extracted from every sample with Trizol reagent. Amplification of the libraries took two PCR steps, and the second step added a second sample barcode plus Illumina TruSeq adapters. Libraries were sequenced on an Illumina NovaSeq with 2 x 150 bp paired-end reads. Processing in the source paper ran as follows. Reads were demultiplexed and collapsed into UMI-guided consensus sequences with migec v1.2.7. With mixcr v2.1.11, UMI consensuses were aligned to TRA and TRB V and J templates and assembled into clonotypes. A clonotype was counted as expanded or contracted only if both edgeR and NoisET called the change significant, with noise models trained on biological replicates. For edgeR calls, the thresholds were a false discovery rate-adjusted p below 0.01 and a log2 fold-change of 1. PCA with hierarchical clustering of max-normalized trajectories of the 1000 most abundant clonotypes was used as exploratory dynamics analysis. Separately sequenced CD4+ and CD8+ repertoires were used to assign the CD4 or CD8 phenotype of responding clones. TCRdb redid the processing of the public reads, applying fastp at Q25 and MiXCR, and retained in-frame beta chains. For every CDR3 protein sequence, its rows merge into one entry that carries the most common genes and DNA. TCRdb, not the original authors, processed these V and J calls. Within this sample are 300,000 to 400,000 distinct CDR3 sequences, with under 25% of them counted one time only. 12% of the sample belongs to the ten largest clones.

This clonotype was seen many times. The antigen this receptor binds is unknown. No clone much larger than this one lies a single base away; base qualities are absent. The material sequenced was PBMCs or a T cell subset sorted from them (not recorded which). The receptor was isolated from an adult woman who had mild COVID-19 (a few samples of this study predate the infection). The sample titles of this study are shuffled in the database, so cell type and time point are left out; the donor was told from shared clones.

The DNA reads as follows: TGCGCCAGCAGCTTGGTTTTGGGAAAAGGGGCTGGAGATACGCAGTATTTT. Its translation reads: CASSLVLGKGAGDTQYF. The chain employs TRBV5-1 and TRBJ2-3; a weak D assignment points to TRBD1 (5 bases agree). CDR1 SGHRS and CDR2 YFSETQ are derived from the germline V gene. The CDR3 numbers 17 residues from cysteine through phenylalanine. The read is trimmed to its CDR3 DNA, 51 bases read in frame from base 1. Trimming at the junction amounts to 0 bases on V and 5 bases on J, and the germline ends lie 19 bases apart. With the portions outside the CDR3 filled from the reference TRBV5-1 and TRBJ2-3 genes, the complete variable region becomes KAGVTQTPRYLIKTRGQQVTLSCSPISGHRSVSWYQQTPGQGLQFLFEYFSETQRNKGNFPGRFSGRQFSNSRSEMNVSTLELGDSALYLCASSLVLGKGAGDTQYFGPGTRLTVL.